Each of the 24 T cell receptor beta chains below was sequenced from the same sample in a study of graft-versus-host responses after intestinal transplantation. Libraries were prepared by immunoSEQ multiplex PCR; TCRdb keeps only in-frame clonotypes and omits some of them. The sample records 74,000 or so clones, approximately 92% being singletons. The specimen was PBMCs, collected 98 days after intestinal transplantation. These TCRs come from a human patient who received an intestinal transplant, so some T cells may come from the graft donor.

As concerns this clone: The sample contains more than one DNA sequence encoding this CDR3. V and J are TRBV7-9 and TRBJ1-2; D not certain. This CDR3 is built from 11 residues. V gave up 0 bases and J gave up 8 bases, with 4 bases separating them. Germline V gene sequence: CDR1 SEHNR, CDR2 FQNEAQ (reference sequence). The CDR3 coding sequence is TGTGCCAGCAGCTTAGCTGGGGGCTACACCTTC. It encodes CASSLAGGYTF.

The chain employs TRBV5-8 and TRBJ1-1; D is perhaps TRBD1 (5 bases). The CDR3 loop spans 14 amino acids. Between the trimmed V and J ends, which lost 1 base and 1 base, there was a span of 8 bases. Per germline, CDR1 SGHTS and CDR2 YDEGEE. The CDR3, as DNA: TGTGCCAGCAGCTTGAGGGGCAGGAACACTGAAGCTTTCTTT. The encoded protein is CASSLRGRNTEAFF.

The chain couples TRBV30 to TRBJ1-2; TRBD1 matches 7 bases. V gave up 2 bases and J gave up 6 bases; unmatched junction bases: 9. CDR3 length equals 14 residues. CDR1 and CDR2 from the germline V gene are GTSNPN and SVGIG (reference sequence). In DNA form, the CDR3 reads TGTGCCTGGAGTTATATAACAGGGGCAGATGGCTACACCTTC. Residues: CAWSYITGADGYTF.

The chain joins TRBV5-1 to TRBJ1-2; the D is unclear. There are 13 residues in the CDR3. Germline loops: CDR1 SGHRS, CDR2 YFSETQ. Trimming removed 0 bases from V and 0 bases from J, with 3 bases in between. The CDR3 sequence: CASSLGSNYGYTF. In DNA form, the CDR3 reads TGCGCCAGCAGCTTGGGGTCTAACTATGGCTACACCTTC.

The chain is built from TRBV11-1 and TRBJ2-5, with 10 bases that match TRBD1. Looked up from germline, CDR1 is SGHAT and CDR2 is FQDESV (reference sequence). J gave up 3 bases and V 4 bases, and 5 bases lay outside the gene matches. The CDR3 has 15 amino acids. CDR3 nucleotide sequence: TGTGCCAGCAGCTCGCCAGGGACAGGGGAAGAGACCCAGTACTTC. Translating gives CASSSPGTGEETQYF.

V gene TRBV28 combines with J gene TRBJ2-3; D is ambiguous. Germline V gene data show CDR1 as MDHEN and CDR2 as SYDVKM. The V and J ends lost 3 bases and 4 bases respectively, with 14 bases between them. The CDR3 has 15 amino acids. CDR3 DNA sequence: TGTGCCAGCAGTTTTAGTGGGCCTCTGGCAGATACGCAGTATTTT. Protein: CASSFSGPLADTQYF.

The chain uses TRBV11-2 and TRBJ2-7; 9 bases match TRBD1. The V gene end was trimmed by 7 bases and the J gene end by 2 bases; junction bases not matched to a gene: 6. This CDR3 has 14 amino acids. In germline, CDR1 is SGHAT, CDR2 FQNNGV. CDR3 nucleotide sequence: TGTGCCAGCACCCGACAGGGGGAGACCTACGAGCAGTACTTC. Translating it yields CASTRQGETYEQYF.

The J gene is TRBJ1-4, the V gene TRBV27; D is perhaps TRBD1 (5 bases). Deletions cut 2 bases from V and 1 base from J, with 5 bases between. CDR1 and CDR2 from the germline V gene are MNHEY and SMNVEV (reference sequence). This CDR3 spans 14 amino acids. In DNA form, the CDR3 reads TGTGCCAGCAGTTTAGGGGGAACTAATGAAAAACTGTTTTTT. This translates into CASSLGGTNEKLFF.

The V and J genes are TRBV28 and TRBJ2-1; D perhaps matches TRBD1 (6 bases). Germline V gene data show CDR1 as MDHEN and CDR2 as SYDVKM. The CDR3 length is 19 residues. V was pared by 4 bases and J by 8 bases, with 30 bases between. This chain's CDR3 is CASSSITDEGDRAGDEQFF. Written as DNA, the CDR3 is TGTGCCAGCAGTTCCATTACTGACGAGGGGGACCGAGCAGGCGATGAGCAGTTCTTC.

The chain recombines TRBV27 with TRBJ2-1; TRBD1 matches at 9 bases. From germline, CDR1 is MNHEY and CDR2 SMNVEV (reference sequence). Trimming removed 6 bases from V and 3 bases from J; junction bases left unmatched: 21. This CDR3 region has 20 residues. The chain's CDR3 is CASRPLWGETGTGIYNEQFF. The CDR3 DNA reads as TGTGCCAGCAGACCCTTGTGGGGGGAAACCGGGACAGGGATCTACAATGAGCAGTTCTTC.

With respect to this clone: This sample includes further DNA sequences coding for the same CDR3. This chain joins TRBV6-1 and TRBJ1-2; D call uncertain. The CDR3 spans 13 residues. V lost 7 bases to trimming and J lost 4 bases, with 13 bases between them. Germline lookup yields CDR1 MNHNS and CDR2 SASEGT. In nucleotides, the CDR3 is TGTGCCAGCACCTACTACAGATCCTATGGCTACACCTTC. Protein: CASTYYRSYGYTF.

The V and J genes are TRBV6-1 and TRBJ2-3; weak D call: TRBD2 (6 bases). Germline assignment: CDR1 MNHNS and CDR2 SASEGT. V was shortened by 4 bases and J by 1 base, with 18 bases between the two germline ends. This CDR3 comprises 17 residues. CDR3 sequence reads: CASSAASRLVRTDTQYF. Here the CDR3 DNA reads TGTGCCAGCAGTGCCGCTTCCCGACTAGTTCGCACAGATACGCAGTATTTT.

The CDR3 protein is CASSYSDPSTDTQYF. CDR3 nucleotide sequence: TGTGCCAGCAGTTACTCAGACCCCAGCACAGATACGCAGTATTTT. The genes are TRBV6-5 and TRBJ2-3; D is ambiguous. The length of the CDR3 is 15 residues. Germline V gene sequence: CDR1 MNHEY, CDR2 SVGAGI. V gave up 0 bases and J gave up 0 bases, with 7 bases separating them.

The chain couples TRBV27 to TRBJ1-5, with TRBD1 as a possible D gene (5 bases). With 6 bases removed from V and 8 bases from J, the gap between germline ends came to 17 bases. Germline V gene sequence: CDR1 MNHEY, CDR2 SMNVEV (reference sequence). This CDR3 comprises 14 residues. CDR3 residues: CASRGVGGLEPQHF. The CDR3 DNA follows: TGTGCCAGCAGAGGAGTGGGGGGGTTAGAGCCCCAGCATTTT.

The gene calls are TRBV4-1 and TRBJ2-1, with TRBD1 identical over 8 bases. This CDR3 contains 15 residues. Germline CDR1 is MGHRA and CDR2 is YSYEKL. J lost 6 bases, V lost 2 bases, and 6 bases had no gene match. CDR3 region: CASSQTGGPTNEQFF. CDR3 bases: TGCGCCAGCAGCCAAACAGGGGGTCCAACCAATGAGCAGTTCTTC.

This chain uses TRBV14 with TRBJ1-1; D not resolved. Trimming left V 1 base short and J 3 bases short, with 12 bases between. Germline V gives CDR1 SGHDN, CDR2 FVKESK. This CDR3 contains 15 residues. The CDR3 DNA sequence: TGTGCCAGCAGCCAAGGACTGGGAGCCTACACTGAAGCTTTCTTT. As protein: CASSQGLGAYTEAFF.

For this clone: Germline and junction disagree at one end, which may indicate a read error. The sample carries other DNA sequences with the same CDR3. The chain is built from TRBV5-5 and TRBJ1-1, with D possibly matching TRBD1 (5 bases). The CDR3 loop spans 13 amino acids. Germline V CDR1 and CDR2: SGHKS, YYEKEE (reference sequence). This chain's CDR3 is CASSLTVNTEAFF. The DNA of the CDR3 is TGTGCCAGCAGCCTGACAGTGAACACTGAAGCTTTTTTT. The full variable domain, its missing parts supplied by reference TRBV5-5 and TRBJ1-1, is DAGVTQSPTHLIKTRGQQVTLRCSPISGHKSVSWYQQVLGQGPQFIFQYYEKEERGRGNFPDRFSARQFPNYSSELNVNALLLGDSALYLCASSLTVNTEAFFGQGTRLTVV.

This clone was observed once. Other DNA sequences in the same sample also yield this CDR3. CDR3 sequence reads: CASSYSSGEQYF. CDR3 coding DNA: TGTGCCAGCAGTTACTCAAGCGGCGAGCAGTACTTC. The chain employs TRBV6-5 and TRBJ2-7; maybe TRBD2 (5 bases). There are 12 residues in the CDR3. Trimming took off 0 bases at V and 6 bases at J, with 6 bases between the two ends. Germline lookup yields CDR1 MNHEY and CDR2 SVGAGI.

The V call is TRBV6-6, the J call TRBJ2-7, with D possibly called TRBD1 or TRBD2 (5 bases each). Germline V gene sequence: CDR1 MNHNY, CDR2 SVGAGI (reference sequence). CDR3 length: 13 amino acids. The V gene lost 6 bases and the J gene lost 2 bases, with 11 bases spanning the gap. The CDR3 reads CASRAGTAYEQYF. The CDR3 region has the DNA TGTGCCAGCAGGGCCGGGACCGCCTACGAGCAGTACTTC.

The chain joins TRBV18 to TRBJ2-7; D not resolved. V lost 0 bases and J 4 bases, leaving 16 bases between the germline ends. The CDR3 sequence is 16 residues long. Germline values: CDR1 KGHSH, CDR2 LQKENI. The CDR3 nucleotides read TGTGCCAGCTCACCACCGAGGTTAGACGGTCGGTACGAGCAGTACTTC. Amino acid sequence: CASSPPRLDGRYEQYF.

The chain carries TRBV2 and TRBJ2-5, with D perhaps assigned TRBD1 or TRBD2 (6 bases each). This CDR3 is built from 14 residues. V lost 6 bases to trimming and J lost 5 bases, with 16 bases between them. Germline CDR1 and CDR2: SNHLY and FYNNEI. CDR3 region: CASSDPRGPETQYF. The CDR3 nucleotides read TGTGCCAGCAGCGATCCACGGGGGCCTGAGACCCAGTACTTC.

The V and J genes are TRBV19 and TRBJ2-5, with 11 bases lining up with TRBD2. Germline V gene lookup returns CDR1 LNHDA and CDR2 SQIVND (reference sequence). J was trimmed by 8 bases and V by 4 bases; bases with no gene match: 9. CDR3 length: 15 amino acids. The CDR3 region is CASSTQTSGVATQYF. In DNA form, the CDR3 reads TGTGCCAGTAGTACCCAGACTAGCGGGGTGGCTACCCAGTACTTC.

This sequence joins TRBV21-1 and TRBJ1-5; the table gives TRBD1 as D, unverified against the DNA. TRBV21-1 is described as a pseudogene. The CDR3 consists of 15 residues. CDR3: CASSIWTGENQPQHF. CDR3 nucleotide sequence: TGTGCCAGCAGCATTTGGACAGGGGAAAATCAGCCCCAGCATTTT.

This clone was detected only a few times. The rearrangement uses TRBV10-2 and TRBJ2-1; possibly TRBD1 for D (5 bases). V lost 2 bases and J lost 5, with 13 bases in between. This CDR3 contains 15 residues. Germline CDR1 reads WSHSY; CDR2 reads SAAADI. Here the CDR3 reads CASSEDSGIDNEQFF. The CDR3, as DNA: TGCGCCAGCAGTGAGGATTCAGGGATAGACAATGAGCAGTTCTTC.